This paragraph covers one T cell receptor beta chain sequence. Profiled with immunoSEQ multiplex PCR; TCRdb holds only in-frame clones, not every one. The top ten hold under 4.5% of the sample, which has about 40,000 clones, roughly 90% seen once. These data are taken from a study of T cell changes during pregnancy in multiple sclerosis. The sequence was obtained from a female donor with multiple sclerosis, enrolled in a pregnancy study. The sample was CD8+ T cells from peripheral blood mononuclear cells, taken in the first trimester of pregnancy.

The CDR3 sequence is CASREPGQCRITDTQYF. The CDR3 bases are TGCGCCAGCAGGGAACCGGGACAGTGTCGTATCACAGATACGCAGTATTTT. The rearrangement joins TRBV10-1 to TRBJ2-3, with TRBD1 matching over 7 bases. The CDR3 is 17 residues long. V was clipped by 6 bases and J by 2 bases; unmatched bases: 14. CDR1 and CDR2 from the germline V gene are WNHNN and SYGVQD (reference sequence).